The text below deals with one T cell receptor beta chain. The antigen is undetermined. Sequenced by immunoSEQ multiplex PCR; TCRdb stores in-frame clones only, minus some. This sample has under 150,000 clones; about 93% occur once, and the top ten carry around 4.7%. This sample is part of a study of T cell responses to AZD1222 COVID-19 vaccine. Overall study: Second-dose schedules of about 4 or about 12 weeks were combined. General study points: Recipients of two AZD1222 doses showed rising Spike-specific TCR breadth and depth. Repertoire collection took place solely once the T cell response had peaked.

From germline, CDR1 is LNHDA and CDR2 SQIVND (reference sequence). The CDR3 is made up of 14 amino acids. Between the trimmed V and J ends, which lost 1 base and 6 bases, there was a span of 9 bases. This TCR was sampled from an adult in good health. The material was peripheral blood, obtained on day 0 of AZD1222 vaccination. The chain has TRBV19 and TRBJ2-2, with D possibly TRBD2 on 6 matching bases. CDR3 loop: CASSIVSGAGELFF. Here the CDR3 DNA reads TGTGCCAGTAGTATAGTATCGGGGGCCGGGGAGCTGTTTTTT.